The rows below give T cell receptor beta chains drawn from one sample of a study of beta chain features in type 1 diabetes. TCRdb's table, derived via immunoSEQ multiplex PCR, lists solely in-frame clones and lacks some. The repertoire consists of roughly 730,000 clones, with over 10% occurring once and the leading ten covering approximately 0.022%. The sequencing input was naive CD4+ T cells from blood. All receptors derive from a man between 18 and 35 years old with type 1 diabetes. CDR3s include the opening cysteine and the closing phenylalanine or tryptophan. A D gene is named only where the DNA matches it firmly. A clone size is listed for some rows: how often the clone was seen (once, few, many), or a class if it is expanded.

j_gene | d_gene | v_gene | abundance | CDR3nt | CDR3aa
TRBJ2-3 | - | TRBV5-4 | - | TGTGCCAGCAGCTTGATGGGCGGGGGCAACACAGATACGCAGTATTTT | CASSLMGGGNTDTQYF
TRBJ1-5 | - | TRBV2 | - | TGTGCCAGCAGTGAGGAATGGCATTTGAATCAGCCCCAGCATTTT | CASSEEWHLNQPQHF
TRBJ2-3 | - | TRBV11-2 | - | TGTGCCAGCAGCTTAGTAGCGGCGATCACAGATACGCAGTATTTT | CASSLVAAITDTQYF
TRBJ2-3 | TRBD1 | TRBV28 | few | TGTGCCAGCAGTCCCTGGACAGGGGGCAGCTCAGATACGCAGTATTTT | CASSPWTGGSSDTQYF
TRBJ2-1 | TRBD1 | TRBV29-1 | few | TGCAGCGTTGAACCAAAGGACAGGGTTTTTGAGCAGTTCTTC | CSVEPKDRVFEQFF
TRBJ2-1 | TRBD1 | TRBV28 | - | TGTGCCAGCAGTGGGGTTTCGGGACAGGCTCCGAATGAGCAGTTCTTC | CASSGVSGQAPNEQFF
TRBJ2-1 | - | TRBV6-5 | few | TGTGCCAGCACCGGACTCCTACCCAATGAGCAGTTCTTC | CASTGLLPNEQFF
TRBJ1-1 | - | TRBV4-1 | - | TGCGCCAGCAGCCAACGGGCGATGAACACTGAAGCTTTCTTT | CASSQRAMNTEAFF
TRBJ2-2 | - | TRBV7-7 | few | TGTGCTAGCAGCCTCCAGCCAGGGCGGTACACCGGGGAGCTGTTTTTT | CASSLQPGRYTGELFF
TRBJ1-1 | - | TRBV18 | few | TGTGCCAGCTCAAGAGAAACGAACACTGAAGCTTTCTTT | CASSRETNTEAFF
TRBJ2-3 | - | TRBV28 | - | TGTGCCAGCACCGCCCGAGCTTGGGGGGCGCTGAGAGGTACAGATACGCAGTATTTT | CASTARAWGALRGTDTQYF
TRBJ2-5 | - | TRBV30 | - | TGTGCCTGGAGTCGAGACATACTACAAGAGACCCAGTACTTC | CAWSRDILQETQYF
TRBJ2-7 | - | TRBV19 | - | TGTGCCAGTAGTTCCACTACAGGAACCTACGAGCAGTACTTC | CASSSTTGTYEQYF
TRBJ2-7 | TRBD2 | TRBV5-1 | few | TGCGCCAGCAGCTTGGCCGGGACTAGCGGGGGATACGAGCAGTACTTC | CASSLAGTSGGYEQYF
TRBJ2-5 | - | TRBV19 | few | TGTGCCAGTAGTATGAATGCTGGAGAGACCCAGTACTTC | CASSMNAGETQYF
TRBJ2-5 | TRBD2 | TRBV2 | - | TGTGCCAGCAGTGAAAGGAGGCTAGCGGGGGGTCAAGAGACCCAGTACTTC | CASSERRLAGGQETQYF
TRBJ2-7 | - | TRBV30 | - | TGTGCCTGGAGTCGGGGCTACGAGCAGTACTTC | CAWSRGYEQYF
TRBJ2-2 | - | TRBV18 | few | TGTGCCAGCTCAGGAGGAGCGAACACCGGGGAGCTGTTTTTT | CASSGGANTGELFF
TRBJ1-1 | - | TRBV6-1 | few | TGTGCCAGCACCAATTCGGACAGTCCCACTGAAGCTTTCTTT | CASTNSDSPTEAFF
TRBJ1-1 | - | TRBV7-9 | few | TGTGCCAGCAGCTTAGTTTCACACTTGAACACTGAAGCTTTCTTT | CASSLVSHLNTEAFF
TRBJ2-3 | TRBD1 | TRBV2 | - | TGTGCCAGCAGTTTTTACAGGGGCGAAGATACGCAGTATTTT | CASSFYRGEDTQYF
TRBJ2-6 | TRBD1 | TRBV18 | few | TGTGCCAGCTCACCAAGGGGACAGGGTTCTGGGGCCAACGTCCTGACTTTC | CASSPRGQGSGANVLTF
TRBJ1-1 | - | TRBV29-1 | few | TGCAGCGCGGAGGCCAACACTGAAGCTTTCTTT | CSAEANTEAFF
TRBJ1-1 | - | TRBV10-3 | few | TGTGCCATCAGCGGGCCGTTGCAAAACACTGAAGCTTTCTTT | CAISGPLQNTEAFF
TRBJ2-1 | TRBD2 | TRBV10-3 | - | TGTGCCATCAGTCCAACTAGCGGGGGGGATGAGCAGTTCTTC | CAISPTSGGDEQFF
TRBJ2-7 | - | TRBV13 | few | TGTGCCAGCAGACCCCCCGGGACACCCTTGGACGAGCAGTACTTC | CASRPPGTPLDEQYF
TRBJ1-3 | - | TRBV4-1 | few | TGCGCCAGCAGCCCGACGAAGGATGGAAACACCATATATTTT | CASSPTKDGNTIYF
TRBJ1-2 | - | TRBV5-6 | - | TGTGCCAGCAGCTTGCGGTATGTCTACACCTTC | CASSLRYVYTF
TRBJ1-1 | - | TRBV29-1 | - | TGCAGCGTTGGGCAGGGGAACACTGAAGCTTTCTTT | CSVGQGNTEAFF
TRBJ1-5 | TRBD1 | TRBV28 | - | TGTGCCAGTACCAGGCCGACAGGGCATCAGCCCCAGCATTTT | CASTRPTGHQPQHF
TRBJ1-4 | - | TRBV4-1 | - | TGCGCCAGCACGCCGGTTCGTGGGAAACTGTTTTTT | CASTPVRGKLFF
TRBJ2-2 | - | TRBV2 | - | TGTGCCAGCGGGTACAGGAACACCGGGGAGCTGTTTTTT | CASGYRNTGELFF
TRBJ1-6 | - | TRBV30 | - | TGTGCCTGGAACGAGGGGGACAATTCACCCCTCCACTTT | CAWNEGDNSPLHF
TRBJ2-7 | - | TRBV13 | few | TGTGCCAGCAGCCTACAGGAGGAAGGTACGTCCTACGAGCAGTACTTC | CASSLQEEGTSYEQYF
TRBJ2-1 | - | TRBV14 | few | TGTGCCAGCAGTCCTAGACTAGACCTCAATGAGCAGTTCTTC | CASSPRLDLNEQFF
TRBJ2-3 | TRBD2 | TRBV15 | - | TGTGCCACCAACCGGCAACTAGCGCCCAGCACAGATACGCAGTATTTT | CATNRQLAPSTDTQYF
TRBJ1-5 | - | TRBV27 | - | TGTGCCAGCAGTTCGACGGGTCAGCCCCAGCATTTT | CASSSTGQPQHF
TRBJ2-3 | - | TRBV6-5 | - | TGTGCCAGCAGTTACGTTGGAACGGATACGCAGTATTTT | CASSYVGTDTQYF
TRBJ1-6 | - | TRBV5-4 | few | TGTGCCAGCAGCTTGGGATCTGGGAAACCCCTCCACTTT | CASSLGSGKPLHF
TRBJ1-2 | - | TRBV5-4 | - | TGTGCCAGCAGCTTGGACAGGGACTATGGCTACACCTTC | CASSLDRDYGYTF